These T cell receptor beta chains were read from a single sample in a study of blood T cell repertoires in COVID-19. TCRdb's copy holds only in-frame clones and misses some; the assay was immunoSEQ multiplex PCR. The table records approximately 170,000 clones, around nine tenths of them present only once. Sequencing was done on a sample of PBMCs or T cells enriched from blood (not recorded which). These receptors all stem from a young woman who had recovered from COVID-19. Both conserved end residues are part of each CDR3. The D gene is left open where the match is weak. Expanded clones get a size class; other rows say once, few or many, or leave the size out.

cdr3_aa: CASSLRDRGPSSYNSPLHF
cdr3_nt: TGTGCCAGCAGTCTCCGGGACAGGGGGCCTAGCTCCTATAATTCACCCCTCCACTTT
clone_size: NA
v_call: TRBV6-6
j_call: TRBJ1-6
d_call: TRBD1

cdr3_aa: CASSLGTRLSQETQYF
cdr3_nt: TGTGCCAGCAGCTTGGGGACACGATTATCTCAAGAGACCCAGTACTTC
clone_size: NA
v_call: TRBV5-4
j_call: TRBJ2-5
d_call: NA

cdr3_aa: CASGLVPGTKGDTQYF
cdr3_nt: TGTGCTAGTGGTTTGGTACCCGGGACAAAGGGGGATACGCAGTATTTT
clone_size: NA
v_call: TRBV12-5
j_call: TRBJ2-3
d_call: NA

cdr3_aa: CSASTSGPYNEQFF
cdr3_nt: TGCAGTGCTAGTACTAGCGGGCCCTACAATGAGCAGTTCTTC
clone_size: NA
v_call: TRBV20-1
j_call: TRBJ2-1
d_call: TRBD2

cdr3_aa: CASSRLRAGQETQYF
cdr3_nt: TGTGCCAGCAGCCGTCTTCGGGCGGGACAAGAGACCCAGTACTTC
clone_size: NA
v_call: TRBV7-8
j_call: TRBJ2-5
d_call: NA

cdr3_aa: CASSQEAGQYF
cdr3_nt: TGTGCCAGCAGCCAAGAAGCTGGGCAGTACTTC
clone_size: NA
v_call: TRBV3-1/TRBV3-2
j_call: TRBJ2-7
d_call: NA

cdr3_aa: CASSPFGTSGYEQYF
cdr3_nt: TGCGCCAGCAGCCCATTCGGGACTAGCGGCTACGAGCAGTACTTC
clone_size: NA
v_call: TRBV5-1
j_call: TRBJ2-7
d_call: TRBD2

cdr3_aa: CASSPTRTDYGYTF
cdr3_nt: TGCGCCAGCAGCCCCACCCGGACAGACTATGGCTACACCTTC
clone_size: NA
v_call: TRBV5-1
j_call: TRBJ1-2
d_call: NA

cdr3_aa: CASSPLAGDTDTQYF
cdr3_nt: TGTGCCAGCAGCCCCTTAGCGGGAGACACAGATACGCAGTATTTT
clone_size: once
v_call: TRBV14
j_call: TRBJ2-3
d_call: TRBD2

cdr3_aa: CSVGWEGPYNEQFF
cdr3_nt: TGCAGCGTTGGTTGGGAGGGCCCCTACAATGAGCAGTTCTTC
clone_size: NA
v_call: TRBV29-1
j_call: TRBJ2-1
d_call: TRBD2

cdr3_aa: CASSILRTRLYEQYF
cdr3_nt: TGTGCCAGTAGTATCTTGCGGACAAGACTCTACGAGCAGTACTTC
clone_size: NA
v_call: TRBV19
j_call: TRBJ2-7
d_call: NA

cdr3_aa: CASRTGGRQPQHF
cdr3_nt: TGTGCCAGCAGGACAGGGGGCCGACAGCCCCAGCATTTT
clone_size: NA
v_call: TRBV2
j_call: TRBJ1-5
d_call: TRBD1

cdr3_aa: CASSLTIGSPHHTDTQYF
cdr3_nt: TGTGCCAGCAGCTTAACGATCGGGAGCCCCCATCACACAGATACGCAGTATTTT
clone_size: NA
v_call: TRBV7-3
j_call: TRBJ2-3
d_call: NA

cdr3_aa: CASSKGPRDFRLFF
cdr3_nt: TGTGCCAGCAGTAAGGGGCCAAGGGATTTTCGGCTGTTTTTT
clone_size: NA
v_call: TRBV27
j_call: TRBJ1-4
d_call: NA

cdr3_aa: CATGQGRNEQYF
cdr3_nt: TGTGCCACAGGACAGGGGAGGAACGAGCAGTACTTC
clone_size: NA
v_call: TRBV6-5
j_call: TRBJ2-7
d_call: TRBD1

cdr3_aa: CASSTRGQGVSQPQHF
cdr3_nt: TGTGCCAGTAGCACCCGAGGACAGGGCGTAAGTCAGCCCCAGCATTTT
clone_size: NA
v_call: TRBV19
j_call: TRBJ1-5
d_call: TRBD1

cdr3_aa: CASSYGTGIEQYF
cdr3_nt: TGTGCCAGCAGTTACGGTACAGGGATCGAGCAGTACTTC
clone_size: NA
v_call: TRBV6-5
j_call: TRBJ2-7
d_call: NA

cdr3_aa: CASSPGLAGGLVSTDTQYF
cdr3_nt: TGTGCCAGCAGCCCAGGACTAGCGGGAGGCCTCGTCAGCACAGATACGCAGTATTTT
clone_size: NA
v_call: TRBV3-1/TRBV3-2
j_call: TRBJ2-3
d_call: TRBD2

cdr3_aa: CASSQDINTGELFF
cdr3_nt: TGCGCCAGCAGCCAAGACATCAACACCGGGGAGCTGTTTTTT
clone_size: NA
v_call: TRBV4-3
j_call: TRBJ2-2
d_call: NA

cdr3_aa: CASSHVGLAINTGELFF
cdr3_nt: TGCGCCAGCAGCCATGTCGGACTAGCGATAAACACCGGGGAGCTGTTTTTT
clone_size: NA
v_call: TRBV4-1
j_call: TRBJ2-2
d_call: TRBD2

cdr3_aa: CASSLERTEAFF
cdr3_nt: TGTGCCAGCAGCTTGGAGCGTACTGAAGCTTTCTTT
clone_size: NA
v_call: TRBV5-6
j_call: TRBJ1-1
d_call: NA

cdr3_aa: CASEAPGGYEQYF
cdr3_nt: TGTGCCAGCGAGGCCCCGGGGGGCTACGAGCAGTACTTC
clone_size: NA
v_call: TRBV3-1/TRBV3-2
j_call: TRBJ2-7
d_call: TRBD2

cdr3_aa: CASSVAQGTGELFF
cdr3_nt: TGTGCCAGCAGCGTAGCGCAGGGCACCGGGGAGCTGTTTTTT
clone_size: NA
v_call: TRBV9
j_call: TRBJ2-2
d_call: NA

cdr3_aa: CASSRNEKLFF
cdr3_nt: TGTGCCAGCAGTCGTAATGAAAAACTGTTTTTT
clone_size: NA
v_call: TRBV6-2/TRBV6-3
j_call: TRBJ1-4
d_call: NA

cdr3_aa: CASSRELSSYNEQFF
cdr3_nt: TGTGCCAGCAGCAGAGAGCTAAGCTCCTACAATGAGCAGTTCTTC
clone_size: once
v_call: TRBV7-2
j_call: TRBJ2-1
d_call: NA

cdr3_aa: CASSIAGLGHPSYEQYF
cdr3_nt: TGTGCCAGTAGTATAGCAGGCCTGGGACACCCCTCCTACGAGCAGTACTTC
clone_size: once
v_call: TRBV19
j_call: TRBJ2-7
d_call: NA

cdr3_aa: CASSSGGGYTF
cdr3_nt: TGTGCCAGCAGTTCAGGGGGTGGCTACACCTTC
clone_size: NA
v_call: TRBV6-5
j_call: TRBJ1-2
d_call: TRBD1

cdr3_aa: CASSLAMNTEAFF
cdr3_nt: TGTGCCAGCAGTTTAGCGATGAACACTGAAGCTTTCTTT
clone_size: NA
v_call: TRBV27
j_call: TRBJ1-1
d_call: NA

cdr3_aa: CASSLQTGILPYGYTF
cdr3_nt: TGTGCCAGCAGCCTCCAAACAGGGATCCTTCCTTATGGCTACACCTTC
clone_size: NA
v_call: TRBV3-1/TRBV3-2
j_call: TRBJ1-2
d_call: NA

cdr3_aa: CASSLGGSGGNYGYTF
cdr3_nt: TGTGCCAGCAGCTTAGGCGGCTCCGGAGGTAACTATGGCTACACCTTC
clone_size: NA
v_call: TRBV7-2
j_call: TRBJ1-2
d_call: NA

cdr3_aa: CASRYSGGSNQPQHF
cdr3_nt: TGTGCCAGCAGGTACTCAGGAGGGAGCAATCAGCCCCAGCATTTT
clone_size: NA
v_call: TRBV27
j_call: TRBJ1-5
d_call: NA

cdr3_aa: CASSQISGLEAQYF
cdr3_nt: TGTGCCAGCAGCCAGATCTCTGGACTAGAGGCCCAGTACTTC
clone_size: once
v_call: TRBV3-1/TRBV3-2
j_call: TRBJ2-7
d_call: TRBD2

cdr3_aa: CASSYPPGTEAFF
cdr3_nt: TGTGCCAGCAGTTACCCGCCAGGGACTGAAGCTTTCTTT
clone_size: NA
v_call: TRBV6-5
j_call: TRBJ1-1
d_call: NA

cdr3_aa: CASVVEAYNEQFF
cdr3_nt: TGTGCCAGCGTCGTGGAGGCCTACAATGAGCAGTTCTTC
clone_size: NA
v_call: TRBV12-3/TRBV12-4
j_call: TRBJ2-1
d_call: NA

cdr3_aa: CATERQGAGGELFF
cdr3_nt: TGTGCCACCGAGAGACAGGGGGCAGGAGGGGAGCTGTTTTTT
clone_size: NA
v_call: TRBV15
j_call: TRBJ2-2
d_call: TRBD1

cdr3_aa: CASTLRGADTQYF
cdr3_nt: TGTGCCAGCACCCTCCGCGGGGCGGATACGCAGTATTTT
clone_size: NA
v_call: TRBV27
j_call: TRBJ2-3
d_call: NA

cdr3_aa: CASRSGRNTEAFF
cdr3_nt: TGTGCCAGTAGATCGGGGAGGAACACTGAAGCTTTCTTT
clone_size: NA
v_call: TRBV12-5
j_call: TRBJ1-1
d_call: NA

cdr3_aa: CASSLMASGSIASEQYF
cdr3_nt: TGTGCCAGCAGTTTGATGGCTAGCGGGAGTATCGCTTCCGAGCAGTACTTC
clone_size: NA
v_call: TRBV27
j_call: TRBJ2-7
d_call: TRBD2

cdr3_aa: CASSPRGRVDQPQHF
cdr3_nt: TGTGCCAGCAGCCCAAGGGGGAGGGTTGATCAGCCCCAGCATTTT
clone_size: NA
v_call: TRBV7-2
j_call: TRBJ1-5
d_call: NA

cdr3_aa: CASSPQGSQGNIQYF
cdr3_nt: TGTGCCAGCAGCCCTCAGGGGAGCCAGGGGAACATTCAGTACTTC
clone_size: NA
v_call: TRBV7-9
j_call: TRBJ2-4
d_call: NA

cdr3_aa: CASTGTGALNTEAFF
cdr3_nt: TGTGCCAGCACGGGGACAGGGGCATTGAACACTGAAGCTTTCTTT
clone_size: NA
v_call: TRBV7-9
j_call: TRBJ1-1
d_call: TRBD1

cdr3_aa: CASSLSRGPPAYEQYF
cdr3_nt: TGTGCCAGCAGCTTGAGCAGGGGTCCACCCGCCTACGAGCAGTACTTC
clone_size: few
v_call: TRBV5-5
j_call: TRBJ2-7
d_call: NA

cdr3_aa: CASSLYSGRKTDTQYF
cdr3_nt: TGTGCCAGCAGCTTGTATAGCGGGAGGAAGACAGATACGCAGTATTTT
clone_size: NA
v_call: TRBV5-4
j_call: TRBJ2-3
d_call: TRBD2

cdr3_aa: CASSLVDYNYEQYF
cdr3_nt: TGTGCCAGCAGCTTAGTAGACTATAACTACGAGCAGTACTTC
clone_size: NA
v_call: TRBV11-2
j_call: TRBJ2-7
d_call: NA